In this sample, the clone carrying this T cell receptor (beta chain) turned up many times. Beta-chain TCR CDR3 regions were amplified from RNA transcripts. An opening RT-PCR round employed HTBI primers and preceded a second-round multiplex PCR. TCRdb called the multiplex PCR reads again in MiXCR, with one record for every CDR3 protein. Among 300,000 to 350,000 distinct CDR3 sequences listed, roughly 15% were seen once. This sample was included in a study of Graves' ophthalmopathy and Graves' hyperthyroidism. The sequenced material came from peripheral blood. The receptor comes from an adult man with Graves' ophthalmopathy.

The CDR3 protein is CASSLSPGTGVPEAFF. CDR3 bases: TGTGCCAGCAGTTTATCCCCCGGGACAGGGGTCCCTGAAGCTTTCTTT. The chain has TRBV28 and TRBJ1-1; 10 nucleotides match TRBD1. V shed 1 base and J 6 bases; nucleotides not matched to a gene: 8. Looked up from germline, CDR1 is MDHEN and CDR2 is SYDVKM. CDR3 length equals 16 residues.